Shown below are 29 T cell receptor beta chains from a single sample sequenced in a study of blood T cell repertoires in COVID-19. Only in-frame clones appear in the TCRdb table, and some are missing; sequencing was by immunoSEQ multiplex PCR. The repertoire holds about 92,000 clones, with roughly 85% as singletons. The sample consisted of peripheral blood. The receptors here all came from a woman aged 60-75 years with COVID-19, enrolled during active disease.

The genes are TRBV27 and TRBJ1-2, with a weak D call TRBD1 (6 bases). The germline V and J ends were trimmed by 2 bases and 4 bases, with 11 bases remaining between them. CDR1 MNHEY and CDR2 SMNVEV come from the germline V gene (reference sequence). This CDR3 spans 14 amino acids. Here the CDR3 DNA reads TGTGCCAGCAGTTTAACAGGGTTAGGCTATGGCTACACCTTC. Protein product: CASSLTGLGYGYTF.

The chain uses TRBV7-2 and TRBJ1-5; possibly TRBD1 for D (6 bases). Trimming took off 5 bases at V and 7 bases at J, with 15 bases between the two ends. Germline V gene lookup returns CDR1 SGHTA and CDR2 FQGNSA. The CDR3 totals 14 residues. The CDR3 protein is CASSAAQGSQPQHF. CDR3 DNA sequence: TGTGCCAGCAGCGCCGCACAGGGTTCCCAGCCCCAGCATTTT.

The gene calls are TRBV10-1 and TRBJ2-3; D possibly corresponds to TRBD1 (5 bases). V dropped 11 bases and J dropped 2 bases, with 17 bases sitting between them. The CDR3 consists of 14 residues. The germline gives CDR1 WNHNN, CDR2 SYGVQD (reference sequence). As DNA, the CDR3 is TGCGCCGGGGCCCCTCCACCCCACACAGATACGCAGTATTTT. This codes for CAGAPPPHTDTQYF.

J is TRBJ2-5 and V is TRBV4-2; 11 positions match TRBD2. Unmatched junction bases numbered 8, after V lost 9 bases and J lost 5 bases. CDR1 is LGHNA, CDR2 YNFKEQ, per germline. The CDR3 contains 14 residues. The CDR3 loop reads CASGEASGGETQYF. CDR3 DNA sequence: TGTGCCAGTGGAGAGGCTAGCGGGGGGGAGACCCAGTACTTC.

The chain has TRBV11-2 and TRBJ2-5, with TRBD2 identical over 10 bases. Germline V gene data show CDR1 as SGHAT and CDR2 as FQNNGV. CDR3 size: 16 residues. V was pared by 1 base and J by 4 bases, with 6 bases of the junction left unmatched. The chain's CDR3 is CASSLVGASGGETQYF. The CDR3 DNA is TGTGCCAGCAGCTTAGTGGGTGCTAGCGGGGGAGAGACCCAGTACTTC.

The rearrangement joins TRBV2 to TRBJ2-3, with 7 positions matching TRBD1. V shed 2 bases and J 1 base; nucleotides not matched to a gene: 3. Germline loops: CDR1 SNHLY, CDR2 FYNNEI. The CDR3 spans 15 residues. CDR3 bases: TGTGCCAGCAGTGAACTCGGGACAGGCACAGATACGCAGTATTTT. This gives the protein CASSELGTGTDTQYF.

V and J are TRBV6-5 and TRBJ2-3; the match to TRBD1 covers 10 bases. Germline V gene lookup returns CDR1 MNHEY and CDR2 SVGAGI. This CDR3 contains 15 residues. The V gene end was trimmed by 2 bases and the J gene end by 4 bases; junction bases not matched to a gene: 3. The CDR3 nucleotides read TGTGCCAGCAGTTACCGGGACAGGGGCCCAGATACGCAGTATTTT. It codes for CASSYRDRGPDTQYF.

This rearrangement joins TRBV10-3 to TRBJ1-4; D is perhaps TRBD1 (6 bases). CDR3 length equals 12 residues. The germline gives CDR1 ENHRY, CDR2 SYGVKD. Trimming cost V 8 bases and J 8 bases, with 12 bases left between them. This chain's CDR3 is CAIGDQGEKLFF. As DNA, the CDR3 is TGTGCCATCGGGGACCAGGGGGAAAAACTGTTTTTT.

Written as DNA, the CDR3 is TGTGCCAGCAGTGAGGCAGTAAATTCACCCCTCCACTTT. Translation: CASSEAVNSPLHF. The V call is TRBV6-4, the J call TRBJ1-6; D call uncertain. Trimming pared 3 bases from V and 7 bases from J, leaving 7 bases between. The CDR3 totals 13 residues. In germline, CDR1 is MRHNA, CDR2 SNTAGT.

The CDR3 bases are TGCGCCAGCAGCCAAGATCCCGAGACAGACTATGGCTACACCTTC. Its protein product is CASSQDPETDYGYTF. V usage is TRBV4-1 and J usage is TRBJ1-2, with a possible D match to TRBD1 (5 bases). The germline V gene has CDR1 MGHRA and CDR2 YSYEKL. Trimming removed 0 bases at V and 3 bases at J, with 11 bases between. There are 15 residues in the CDR3.

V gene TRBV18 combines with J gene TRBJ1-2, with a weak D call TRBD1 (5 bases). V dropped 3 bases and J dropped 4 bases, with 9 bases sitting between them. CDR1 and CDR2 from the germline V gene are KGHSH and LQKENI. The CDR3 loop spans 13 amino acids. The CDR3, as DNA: TGTGCCAGCTCACCGACAGAAATCTATGGCTACACCTTC. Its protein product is CASSPTEIYGYTF. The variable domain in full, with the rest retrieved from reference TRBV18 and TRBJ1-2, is NAGVMQNPRHLVRRRGQEARLRCSPMKGHSHVYWYRQLPEEGLKFMVYLQKENIIDESGMPKERFSAEFPKEGPSILRIQQVVRGDSAAYFCASSPTEIYGYTFGSGTRLTVV.

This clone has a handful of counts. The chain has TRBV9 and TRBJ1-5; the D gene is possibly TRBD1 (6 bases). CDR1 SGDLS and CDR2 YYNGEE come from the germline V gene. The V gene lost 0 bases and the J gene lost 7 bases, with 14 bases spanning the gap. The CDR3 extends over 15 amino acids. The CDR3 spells CASSVAGGLGQPQHF. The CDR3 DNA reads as TGTGCCAGCAGCGTAGCCGGGGGGCTAGGGCAGCCCCAGCATTTT. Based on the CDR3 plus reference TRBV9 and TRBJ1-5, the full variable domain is DSGVTQTPKHLITATGQRVTLRCSPRSGDLSVYWYQQSLDQGLQFLIQYYNGEERAKGNILERFSAQQFPDLHSELNLSSLELGDSALYFCASSVAGGLGQPQHFGDGTRLSIL.

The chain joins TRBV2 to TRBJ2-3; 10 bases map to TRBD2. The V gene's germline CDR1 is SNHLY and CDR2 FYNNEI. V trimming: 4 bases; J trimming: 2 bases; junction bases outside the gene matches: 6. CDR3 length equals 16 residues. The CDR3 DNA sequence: TGTGCCAGCAGTGGGGAGCGGGGGGGACACACAGATACGCAGTATTTT. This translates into CASSGERGGHTDTQYF.

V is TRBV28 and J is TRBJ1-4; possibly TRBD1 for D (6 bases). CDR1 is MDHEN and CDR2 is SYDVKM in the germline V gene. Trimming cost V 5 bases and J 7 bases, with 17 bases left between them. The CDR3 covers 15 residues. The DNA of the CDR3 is TGTGCCAGCAGTCCCTCAGGGGTGATTAGTGAAAAACTGTTTTTT. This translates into CASSPSGVISEKLFF.

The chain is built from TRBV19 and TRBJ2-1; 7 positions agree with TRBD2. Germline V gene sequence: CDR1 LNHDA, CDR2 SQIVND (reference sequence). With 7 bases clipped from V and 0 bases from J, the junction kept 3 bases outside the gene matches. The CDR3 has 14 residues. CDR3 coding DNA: TGTGCCAGTACAAGGGACTACTCCTACAATGAGCAGTTCTTC. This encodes CASTRDYSYNEQFF. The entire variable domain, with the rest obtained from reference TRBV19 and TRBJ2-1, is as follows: DGGITQSPKYLFRKEGQNVTLSCEQNLNHDAMYWYRQDPGQGLRLIYYSQIVNDFQKGDIAEGYSVSREKKESFPLTVTSAQKNPTAFYLCASTRDYSYNEQFFGPGTRLTVL.

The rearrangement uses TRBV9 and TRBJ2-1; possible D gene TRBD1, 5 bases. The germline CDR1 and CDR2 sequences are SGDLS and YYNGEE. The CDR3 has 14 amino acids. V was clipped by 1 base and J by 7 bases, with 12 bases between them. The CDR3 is CASSVLTDSNEQFF. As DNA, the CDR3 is TGTGCCAGCAGCGTATTGACAGACTCTAATGAGCAGTTCTTC.

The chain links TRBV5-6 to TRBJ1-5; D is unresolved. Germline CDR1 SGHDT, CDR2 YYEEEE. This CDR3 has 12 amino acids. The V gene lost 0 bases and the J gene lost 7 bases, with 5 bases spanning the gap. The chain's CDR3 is CASSLGRQPQHF. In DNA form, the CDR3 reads TGTGCCAGCAGCTTGGGGCGGCAGCCCCAGCATTTT.

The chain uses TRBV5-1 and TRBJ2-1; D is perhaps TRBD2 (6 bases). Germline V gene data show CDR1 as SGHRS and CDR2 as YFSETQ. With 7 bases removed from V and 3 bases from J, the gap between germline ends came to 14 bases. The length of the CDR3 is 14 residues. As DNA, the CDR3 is TGCGCCAGCTCACCCGGGCGGGGCTACAATGAGCAGTTCTTC. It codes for CASSPGRGYNEQFF.

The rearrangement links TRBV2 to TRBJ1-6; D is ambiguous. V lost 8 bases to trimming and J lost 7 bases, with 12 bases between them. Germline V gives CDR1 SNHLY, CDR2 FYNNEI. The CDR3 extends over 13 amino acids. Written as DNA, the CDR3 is TGTGCCAGCCCGGGAGGCCTGAATTCACCCCTCCACTTT. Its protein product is CASPGGLNSPLHF. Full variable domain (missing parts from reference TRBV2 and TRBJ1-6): EPEVTQTPSHQVTQMGQEVILRCVPISNHLYFYWYRQILGQKVEFLVSFYNNEISEKSEIFDDQFSVERPDGSNFTLKIRSTKLEDSAMYFCASPGGLNSPLHFGNGTRLTVT.

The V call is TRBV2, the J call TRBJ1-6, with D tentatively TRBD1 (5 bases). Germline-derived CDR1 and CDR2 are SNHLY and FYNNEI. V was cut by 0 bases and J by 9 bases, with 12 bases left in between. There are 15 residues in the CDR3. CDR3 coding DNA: TGTGCCAGCAGTGAAGCGGTGGGGGGAGGTTCACCCCTCCACTTT. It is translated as CASSEAVGGGSPLHF.

CDR3 sequence: CASSLTGGSYNEQFF. CDR3 DNA sequence: TGTGCCAGCAGCTTGACAGGCGGTTCCTACAATGAGCAGTTCTTC. The chain recombines TRBV11-2 with TRBJ2-1; tentatively, D is TRBD1 (6 bases). V was trimmed by 3 bases and J by 1 base, leaving 10 bases between them. Germline V gene data show CDR1 as SGHAT and CDR2 as FQNNGV. The CDR3 sequence is 15 residues long.

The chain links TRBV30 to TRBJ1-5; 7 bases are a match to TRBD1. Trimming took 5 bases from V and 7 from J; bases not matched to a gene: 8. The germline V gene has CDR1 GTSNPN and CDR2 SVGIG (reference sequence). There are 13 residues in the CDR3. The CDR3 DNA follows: TGTGCCTGGGCCCAGGGGGTAGGACAGCCCCAGCATTTT. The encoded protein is CAWAQGVGQPQHF.

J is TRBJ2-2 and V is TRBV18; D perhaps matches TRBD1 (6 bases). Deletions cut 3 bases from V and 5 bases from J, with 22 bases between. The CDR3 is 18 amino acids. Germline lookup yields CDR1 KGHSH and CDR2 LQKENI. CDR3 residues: CASSPQQGGELSTGELFF. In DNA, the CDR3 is TGTGCCAGCTCACCTCAGCAAGGGGGAGAATTAAGTACCGGGGAGCTGTTTTTT.

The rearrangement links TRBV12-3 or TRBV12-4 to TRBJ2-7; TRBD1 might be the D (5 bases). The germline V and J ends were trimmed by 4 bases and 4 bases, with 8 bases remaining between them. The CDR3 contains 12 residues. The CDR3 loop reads CASSWGRYEQYF. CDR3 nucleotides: TGTGCCAGCAGTTGGGGCCGATACGAGCAGTACTTC.

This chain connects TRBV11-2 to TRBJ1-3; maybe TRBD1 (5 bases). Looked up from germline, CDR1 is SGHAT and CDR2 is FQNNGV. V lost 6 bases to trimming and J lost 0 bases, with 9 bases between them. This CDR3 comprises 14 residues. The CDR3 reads CASRSGGSGNTIYF. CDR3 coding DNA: TGTGCCAGCAGGTCGGGGGGCTCTGGAAACACCATATATTTT.

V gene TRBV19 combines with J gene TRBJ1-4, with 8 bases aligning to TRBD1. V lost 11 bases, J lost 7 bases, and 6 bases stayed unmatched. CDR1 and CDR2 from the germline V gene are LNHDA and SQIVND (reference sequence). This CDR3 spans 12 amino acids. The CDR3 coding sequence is TGTGCCGACGGGACAGGAGGTGAAAAACTGTTTTTT. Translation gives CADGTGGEKLFF.

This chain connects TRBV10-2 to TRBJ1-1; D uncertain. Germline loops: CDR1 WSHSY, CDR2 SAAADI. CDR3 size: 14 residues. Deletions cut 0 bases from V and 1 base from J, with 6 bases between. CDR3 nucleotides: TGCGCCAGCAGTGAGTCGATAGAGAACACTGAAGCTTTCTTT. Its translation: CASSESIENTEAFF.

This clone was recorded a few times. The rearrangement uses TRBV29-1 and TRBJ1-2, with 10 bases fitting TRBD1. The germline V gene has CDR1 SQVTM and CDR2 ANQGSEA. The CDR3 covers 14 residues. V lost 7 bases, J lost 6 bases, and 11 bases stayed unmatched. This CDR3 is CSATGTGVLHGYTF. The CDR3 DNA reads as TGCAGCGCGACCGGGACAGGGGTATTACATGGCTACACCTTC.

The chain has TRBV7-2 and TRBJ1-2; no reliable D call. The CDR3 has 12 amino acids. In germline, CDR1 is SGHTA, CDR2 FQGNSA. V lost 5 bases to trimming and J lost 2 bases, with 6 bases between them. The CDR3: CASSLMNYGYTF. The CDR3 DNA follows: TGTGCCAGCAGCCTTATGAACTATGGCTACACCTTC.